These T cell receptor beta chains were read from a single sample in a study of blood T cell repertoires in COVID-19. This table comes from immunoSEQ multiplex PCR, and its TCRdb copy is limited to in-frame clones, with some not included. Here the sample spans some 370,000 clones, around 87% being singletons. The sequenced material came from peripheral blood. Source of these receptors: a woman in her 30s with COVID-19, enrolled during active disease. Both conserved end residues are part of each CDR3. The D gene is left open where the match is weak. Clone size appears in some rows only: once, few, many, or a class for an expanded clone.

size,V,J,D,CDR3,DNA
once,TRBV6-2/TRBV6-3,TRBJ1-1,-,CASSRSRHNTEAFF,TGTGCCAGCAGCCGCAGCCGACACAACACTGAAGCTTTCTTT
-,TRBV3-1/TRBV3-2,TRBJ2-2,-,CASSQVSGRGELFF,TGTGCCAGCAGCCAAGTCTCAGGGCGGGGGGAGCTGTTTTTT
-,TRBV11-3,TRBJ2-5,TRBD1,CASSLTGGWETQYF,TGTGCCAGCAGCTTGACAGGGGGCTGGGAGACCCAGTACTTC
-,TRBV4-1,TRBJ1-2,-,CASSPTSGQPLYGYTF,TGCGCCAGCAGCCCCACCTCTGGACAGCCCCTATATGGCTACACCTTC
-,TRBV6-5,TRBJ1-5,-,CASSYSAGPNQPQHF,TGTGCCAGCAGTTACTCGGCAGGGCCAAATCAGCCCCAGCATTTT
few,TRBV10-3,TRBJ2-7,-,CAISLEGYEQYF,TGTGCCATCTCCTTGGAGGGATACGAGCAGTACTTC
few,TRBV24-1,TRBJ2-1,TRBD2,CATSVRTSGSSEQFF,TGTGCCACCAGTGTCAGGACTAGCGGGAGTTCTGAGCAGTTCTTC
-,TRBV9,TRBJ2-5,TRBD2,CASSASGSQETQYF,TGTGCCAGCAGCGCTAGCGGGAGCCAAGAGACCCAGTACTTC
-,TRBV5-1,TRBJ2-1,TRBD2,CASSSGLGGNEQFF,TGCGCCAGCAGCTCGGGACTAGGGGGGAATGAGCAGTTCTTC
-,TRBV5-1,TRBJ2-3,-,CASSLADTQYF,TGCGCCAGCAGTCTCGCAGATACGCAGTATTTT
once,TRBV7-9,TRBJ2-1,TRBD2,CASSRTSGIPYNEQFF,TGTGCCAGCAGCCGGACTAGCGGGATACCCTACAATGAGCAGTTCTTC
-,TRBV28,TRBJ2-5,TRBD1,CASSLAGGVETQYF,TGTGCCAGCAGTTTGGCAGGGGGAGTTGAGACCCAGTACTTC
-,TRBV27,TRBJ1-2,TRBD1,CASSFSGQGYGYTF,TGTGCCAGCAGTTTTTCGGGACAGGGATATGGCTACACCTTC